This is a list of T cell receptor beta chains from one sample in a study of blood T cell repertoires in COVID-19. The assay was immunoSEQ multiplex PCR, and TCRdb's table has in-frame clones only and misses some. The sample shows roughly 81,000 clones, around nine tenths of them seen only once. The specimen sequenced was peripheral blood. The origin of the receptors is a man aged 40-49 years with acute or convalescent COVID-19. Each CDR3 is given with its conserved first and last residue. Each record gives: CDR3 DNA, CDR3 protein, V gene, J gene, clone size, D gene. A D gene is named only where the DNA matches it firmly. Where a row states a size, it is once, few, many or the class of an expanded clone; other rows omit it.

cdr3_nt: TGTGCCAGCAGCCCAACGGACAGGGTGTTTGGGGAGCTGTTTTTT; cdr3_aa: CASSPTDRVFGELFF; v_call: TRBV7-2; j_call: TRBJ2-2; clone_size: -; d_call: TRBD1
cdr3_nt: TGTGCCAGCAGTTACTCATATACAGGGTCAAATTCACCCCTCCACTTT; cdr3_aa: CASSYSYTGSNSPLHF; v_call: TRBV6-5; j_call: TRBJ1-6; clone_size: -; d_call: -
cdr3_nt: TGCGCCAGCAGCCGACAGGACTCCTACGAGCAGTACTTC; cdr3_aa: CASSRQDSYEQYF; v_call: TRBV5-1; j_call: TRBJ2-7; clone_size: -; d_call: -
cdr3_nt: TGTGCCAGCAGTTTGGTGGGAGGGAACTATGGCTACACCTTC; cdr3_aa: CASSLVGGNYGYTF; v_call: TRBV27; j_call: TRBJ1-2; clone_size: -; d_call: -
cdr3_nt: TGTGCCAGCAGCTTCCAGGGACTTGGACAGCCCCAGCATTTT; cdr3_aa: CASSFQGLGQPQHF; v_call: TRBV7-2; j_call: TRBJ1-5; clone_size: -; d_call: -
cdr3_nt: TGTGCCAGCTCTCAACGGCAGGCCGTGTACACCATATATTTT; cdr3_aa: CASSQRQAVYTIYF; v_call: TRBV6-5; j_call: TRBJ1-3; clone_size: -; d_call: -
cdr3_nt: TGCGCCAGCAGCTTGGCGCCTCAGGGTGTGAACACTGAAGCTTTCTTT; cdr3_aa: CASSLAPQGVNTEAFF; v_call: TRBV5-1; j_call: TRBJ1-1; clone_size: -; d_call: -
cdr3_nt: TGTGCCAGCAGCCCCCCCTCCAGGGAAAACTATGGCTACACCTTC; cdr3_aa: CASSPPSRENYGYTF; v_call: TRBV3-1/TRBV3-2; j_call: TRBJ1-2; clone_size: -; d_call: -
cdr3_nt: TGTGCCAGCAGCTGGGGACAGGGGGAGCTGTTTTTT; cdr3_aa: CASSWGQGELFF; v_call: TRBV5-6; j_call: TRBJ2-2; clone_size: -; d_call: TRBD1
cdr3_nt: TGTGCCAGCAGGAAGACAGGTCAGAACACCGGGGAGCTGTTTTTT; cdr3_aa: CASRKTGQNTGELFF; v_call: TRBV6-5; j_call: TRBJ2-2; clone_size: -; d_call: -
cdr3_nt: TGTGCCAGTAGTATGGGACTTAGCAATGAGCAGTTCTTC; cdr3_aa: CASSMGLSNEQFF; v_call: TRBV19; j_call: TRBJ2-1; clone_size: -; d_call: -
cdr3_nt: TGTGCCAGTAGTGGGACAGCTAATGAAAAACTGTTTTTT; cdr3_aa: CASSGTANEKLFF; v_call: TRBV19; j_call: TRBJ1-4; clone_size: -; d_call: TRBD1
cdr3_nt: TGTGCCAGCTCACCACAGAGCGGGGGAGGCACAGATACGCAGTATTTT; cdr3_aa: CASSPQSGGGTDTQYF; v_call: TRBV18; j_call: TRBJ2-3; clone_size: -; d_call: TRBD2
cdr3_nt: TGTGCCAGCAGCCCGGTTCTTGTATCGGGACAGGAGGTCAATGAGCAGTTCTTC; cdr3_aa: CASSPVLVSGQEVNEQFF; v_call: TRBV3-1/TRBV3-2; j_call: TRBJ2-1; clone_size: -; d_call: TRBD1
cdr3_nt: TGTGCCAGCAGCCGGGGGCAGGGTCGGCAGCCCCAGCATTTT; cdr3_aa: CASSRGQGRQPQHF; v_call: TRBV3-1/TRBV3-2; j_call: TRBJ1-5; clone_size: -; d_call: -
cdr3_nt: TGTGCCAGCAGCTCCCGGGACAGGGATGAAAAACTGTTTTTT; cdr3_aa: CASSSRDRDEKLFF; v_call: TRBV13; j_call: TRBJ1-4; clone_size: -; d_call: TRBD1
cdr3_nt: TGTGCCAGCAGCTCGAGATCTGACACATCCTACAATGAGCAGTTCTTC; cdr3_aa: CASSSRSDTSYNEQFF; v_call: TRBV7-9; j_call: TRBJ2-1; clone_size: -; d_call: -
cdr3_nt: TGTGCCAGCAGCGTAAATCAGGGGGCGCGAATCACTGAAGCTTTCTTT; cdr3_aa: CASSVNQGARITEAFF; v_call: TRBV9; j_call: TRBJ1-1; clone_size: -; d_call: TRBD1
cdr3_nt: TGTGCCATCAGGAGGACAGGGGAAAACACCCCCAGACGGGAGACCCAGTACTTC; cdr3_aa: CAIRRTGENTPRRETQYF; v_call: TRBV10-3; j_call: TRBJ2-5; clone_size: -; d_call: TRBD1
cdr3_nt: TGTGCCAGCTCACCACCGGGACTCACGCCAGATACGCAGTATTTT; cdr3_aa: CASSPPGLTPDTQYF; v_call: TRBV18; j_call: TRBJ2-3; clone_size: -; d_call: -
cdr3_nt: TGTGCCAGCAGAGAGGGCCTTCCCTATGGCTACACCTTC; cdr3_aa: CASREGLPYGYTF; v_call: TRBV6-5; j_call: TRBJ1-2; clone_size: -; d_call: -
cdr3_nt: TGTGCCAGTAGTATTCGACTAGCGGGAGTGGAGACCCAGTACTTC; cdr3_aa: CASSIRLAGVETQYF; v_call: TRBV19; j_call: TRBJ2-5; clone_size: -; d_call: TRBD2
cdr3_nt: TGTGCCAGCAGCCCTACCACGAAACCTTCTAACTATGGCTACACCTTC; cdr3_aa: CASSPTTKPSNYGYTF; v_call: TRBV5-5; j_call: TRBJ1-2; clone_size: -; d_call: -
cdr3_nt: TGCGCCAGCAGCCCCGAAGGGGCAGCTGGAAACACCATATATTTT; cdr3_aa: CASSPEGAAGNTIYF; v_call: TRBV5-1; j_call: TRBJ1-3; clone_size: -; d_call: -
cdr3_nt: TGTGCCAGCAGCCCGGTAGGGGGCCGGAACACTGAAGCTTTCTTT; cdr3_aa: CASSPVGGRNTEAFF; v_call: TRBV7-3; j_call: TRBJ1-1; clone_size: -; d_call: TRBD1
cdr3_nt: TGTGCCAGCAGCGTAGGGTTAGGACAGGTTGACCACGAGCAGTACTTC; cdr3_aa: CASSVGLGQVDHEQYF; v_call: TRBV9; j_call: TRBJ2-7; clone_size: -; d_call: TRBD1
cdr3_nt: TGTGCCAGTAGTGGACAGGACGGGGGCTACACCTTC; cdr3_aa: CASSGQDGGYTF; v_call: TRBV19; j_call: TRBJ1-2; clone_size: -; d_call: TRBD1
cdr3_nt: TGTGCCAGCAGGGGACAGGGGGCAATCGACGCTGAAGCTTTCTTT; cdr3_aa: CASRGQGAIDAEAFF; v_call: TRBV25-1; j_call: TRBJ1-1; clone_size: -; d_call: TRBD1
cdr3_nt: TGTGCCAGCAGCCCCCCGGGACTAACCACTGAAGCTTTCTTT; cdr3_aa: CASSPPGLTTEAFF; v_call: TRBV7-9; j_call: TRBJ1-1; clone_size: -; d_call: -
cdr3_nt: TGTGCCTGGAGTGTCCTACCCTACAATGAGCAGTTCTTC; cdr3_aa: CAWSVLPYNEQFF; v_call: TRBV30; j_call: TRBJ2-1; clone_size: -; d_call: -
cdr3_nt: TGTGCCAGCAGCCCCAGTCAGGGAGGCTATGGCTACACCTTC; cdr3_aa: CASSPSQGGYGYTF; v_call: TRBV11-2; j_call: TRBJ1-2; clone_size: -; d_call: -
cdr3_nt: TGTGCCAGCACCCTCGACAGGGGGGAGACCCAGTACTTC; cdr3_aa: CASTLDRGETQYF; v_call: TRBV6-5; j_call: TRBJ2-5; clone_size: -; d_call: TRBD1
cdr3_nt: TGCGCCAGCAGCTTGGAGGGGACAAATAAAGTCCCCTACGAGCAGTACTTC; cdr3_aa: CASSLEGTNKVPYEQYF; v_call: TRBV5-1; j_call: TRBJ2-7; clone_size: -; d_call: -
cdr3_nt: TGTGCCAGCAGACGGGGCACCGGGGAGCTGTTTTTT; cdr3_aa: CASRRGTGELFF; v_call: TRBV12-3/TRBV12-4; j_call: TRBJ2-2; clone_size: -; d_call: -
cdr3_nt: TGTGCCAGCAGTCCTCAGGGCAGGGCAACAGATACGCAGTATTTT; cdr3_aa: CASSPQGRATDTQYF; v_call: TRBV27; j_call: TRBJ2-3; clone_size: once; d_call: -
cdr3_nt: TGTGCCAGCAGCCTCCCGGGACTAGCGGGAGTGGTATACTTC; cdr3_aa: CASSLPGLAGVVYF; v_call: TRBV6-2/TRBV6-3; j_call: TRBJ2-7; clone_size: -; d_call: TRBD2
cdr3_nt: TGTGCCAGCAGCCCAGAAGCCACCGGGGAGCTGTTTTTT; cdr3_aa: CASSPEATGELFF; v_call: TRBV14; j_call: TRBJ2-2; clone_size: -; d_call: -
cdr3_nt: TGCAGCGTACAGGGATCGGGCGGCTACACCTTC; cdr3_aa: CSVQGSGGYTF; v_call: TRBV29-1; j_call: TRBJ1-2; clone_size: -; d_call: -
cdr3_nt: TGTGCCAGTGCACAATCTCACTTT; cdr3_aa: CASAQSHF; v_call: TRBV19; j_call: TRBJ1-6; clone_size: -; d_call: -
cdr3_nt: TGTGCCAGCAGCGAAACGCGGGGCAGGGGGAGGGAAAAACTGTTTTTT; cdr3_aa: CASSETRGRGREKLFF; v_call: TRBV6-1; j_call: TRBJ1-4; clone_size: few; d_call: TRBD1
cdr3_nt: TGTGCCAGCAGCCGGAGGGCAGAGCGGAACACTGAAGCTTTCTTT; cdr3_aa: CASSRRAERNTEAFF; v_call: TRBV5-6; j_call: TRBJ1-1; clone_size: once; d_call: -
cdr3_nt: TGTGCCAGTAGTACTAGCCCCGGGACAGCAACTAATGAAAAACTGTTTTTT; cdr3_aa: CASSTSPGTATNEKLFF; v_call: TRBV19; j_call: TRBJ1-4; clone_size: -; d_call: TRBD1
cdr3_nt: TGCGCCAGCAGCCAAGATGGGTACCCGGGGTCCGGGGAACAGCCCCAGCATTTT; cdr3_aa: CASSQDGYPGSGEQPQHF; v_call: TRBV4-1; j_call: TRBJ1-5; clone_size: -; d_call: -
cdr3_nt: TGTGCCAGCAGTACCCTCGGGGGAAACACCATATATTTT; cdr3_aa: CASSTLGGNTIYF; v_call: TRBV25-1; j_call: TRBJ1-3; clone_size: -; d_call: -
cdr3_nt: TGTGCCAGCAGTAAAAGACAGGGAGGTGGCACTGAAGCTTTCTTT; cdr3_aa: CASSKRQGGGTEAFF; v_call: TRBV6-2/TRBV6-3; j_call: TRBJ1-1; clone_size: -; d_call: TRBD1
cdr3_nt: TGTGCCAGCAGACCCACCGGGGGGGTCACTGAAGCTTTCTTT; cdr3_aa: CASRPTGGVTEAFF; v_call: TRBV6-5; j_call: TRBJ1-1; clone_size: once; d_call: -